These 30 T cell receptor beta chains came from one sample sequenced in a study of blood T cell repertoires in COVID-19. Generated by immunoSEQ multiplex PCR, the TCRdb table keeps only in-frame clones and is missing some. The sample has fewer than 75,000 clones, 88% seen once. Material for sequencing was peripheral blood. Receptors originate from a man in his 70s with acute or convalescent COVID-19.

The chain recombines TRBV3-1 (or the pseudogene TRBV3-2) with TRBJ2-6; a weak D match, TRBD1 (6 bases). Germline V gene sequence: CDR1 LGHDT, CDR2 YNNKEL (reference sequence). V was shortened by 3 bases and J by 10 bases, with 16 bases between the two germline ends. The CDR3 has 15 residues. The CDR3 protein is CASSQAGAGSNVLTF. As DNA, the CDR3 is TGTGCCAGCAGCCAGGCAGGGGCAGGTTCAAACGTCCTGACTTTC.

CDR3 coding DNA: TGTGCCAGCAGAAGACAGGGATCCTATGGCTACACCTTC. Its translation is CASRRQGSYGYTF. The chain employs TRBV7-8 and TRBJ1-2, with 7 bases aligning to TRBD1. CDR3 length: 13 amino acids. The germline V gene has CDR1 SGHVS and CDR2 FQNEAQ. With 6 bases clipped from V and 4 bases from J, the junction kept 5 bases outside the gene matches.

The chain recombines TRBV19 with TRBJ1-2, with D tentatively TRBD1 (5 bases). The CDR3 extends over 13 amino acids. The V and J ends lost 6 bases and 7 bases respectively, with 15 bases between them. CDR1 LNHDA and CDR2 SQIVND come from the germline V gene (reference sequence). The chain's CDR3 is CASRSGGVGGYTF. CDR3 DNA: TGTGCCAGTAGATCGGGAGGGGTCGGTGGCTACACCTTC.

The V gene is TRBV6-5, the J gene TRBJ1-3; no reliable D call. This CDR3 is 14 amino acids long. The germline V gene encodes CDR1 MNHEY and CDR2 SVGAGI. V was pared by 6 bases and J by 2 bases, with 11 bases between. The CDR3 loop reads CASRELGAGNTIYF. CDR3 in DNA: TGTGCCAGCAGGGAGCTCGGCGCTGGAAACACCATATATTTT.

The V call is TRBV5-1, the J call TRBJ1-2; D gene ambiguous. Germline V gives CDR1 SGHRS, CDR2 YFSETQ. The CDR3 length is 14 residues. The germline V and J ends were trimmed by 5 bases and 4 bases, with 15 bases remaining between them. For the CDR3, the DNA is TGCGCCAGCAGATTACGTACCGCTAGCTATGGCTACACCTTC. Translating gives CASRLRTASYGYTF.

This chain connects TRBV18 to TRBJ1-5; D is ambiguous. V shed 6 bases and J shed 0 bases, with 12 bases lying between them. The CDR3 runs 15 residues. Per the germline V gene, CDR1 is KGHSH and CDR2 is LQKENI. As DNA, the CDR3 is TGTGCCAGCTCCCCCCGCAGATATAGCAATCAGCCCCAGCATTTT. Its translation is CASSPRRYSNQPQHF.

This clone has just a few counts. This rearrangement joins TRBV19 to TRBJ2-7, with D maybe TRBD1 (6 bases). With 4 bases removed from V and 6 bases from J, the gap between germline ends came to 16 bases. This CDR3 spans 14 amino acids. The V gene's germline CDR1 is LNHDA and CDR2 SQIVND (reference sequence). In DNA form, the CDR3 reads TGTGCCAGTAGTAGGGGGCTGAGGGCGGCCGAGCAGTACTTC. Translated: CASSRGLRAAEQYF.

The V and J genes are TRBV6-2 or TRBV6-3 and TRBJ1-2, with 7 bases identical to TRBD1. Germline V CDR1 and CDR2: MNHEY, SVGEGT. After removal of 3 bases from V and 4 bases from J, the junction contained 8 bases not matched to a gene. The CDR3 totals 15 residues. CDR3 region: CASSYPNRGSYGYTF. Written as DNA, the CDR3 is TGTGCCAGCAGTTATCCGAACAGGGGATCCTATGGCTACACCTTC.

The V gene is TRBV6-6, the J gene TRBJ2-5; D is undetermined. In germline, CDR1 is MNHNY, CDR2 SVGAGI (reference sequence). V shed 0 bases and J shed 5 bases, with 7 bases lying between them. CDR3 length equals 13 residues. The CDR3 sequence: CASSYSPLETQYF. The CDR3 nucleotides are TGTGCCAGCAGTTACTCCCCCCTGGAGACCCAGTACTTC.

This rearrangement joins TRBV7-3 to TRBJ2-1; a weak D match, TRBD2 (6 bases). Trimming took off 0 bases at V and 4 bases at J, with 19 bases between the two ends. Germline CDR1 and CDR2: SGHTA and FQGTGA. The CDR3 is made up of 18 amino acids. The CDR3 nucleotides read TGTGCCAGCAGCTTAACCGCACCCGGGACTCCGCGATACAATGAGCAGTTCTTC. Its protein is CASSLTAPGTPRYNEQFF.

This clone was recorded once. The rearrangement links TRBV28 to TRBJ2-7; 8 nucleotides match TRBD1. Germline CDR1 MDHEN, CDR2 SYDVKM. This CDR3 has 17 residues. The trim removed 3 bases at V and 2 bases at J, leaving 12 bases unmatched. CDR3 in DNA: TGTGCCAGCAGTTTGGTTTTTTTAGTACAGGGGGCCTACGAGCAGTACTTC. The encoded protein is CASSLVFLVQGAYEQYF.

This clone has only a few counts. The chain has TRBV29-1 and TRBJ1-1; tentatively, D is TRBD1 (6 bases). Trimming pared 6 bases from V and 1 base from J, leaving 15 bases between. This CDR3 is built from 14 residues. From germline, CDR1 is SQVTM and CDR2 ANQGSEA. DNA for the CDR3: TGCAGCGTCAGAGGACAGACCGGGAACACTGAAGCTTTCTTT. Translating it yields CSVRGQTGNTEAFF.

The V gene is TRBV5-1, the J gene TRBJ1-2; 9 bases map to TRBD1. The CDR3 is 15 residues long. Per the germline V gene, CDR1 is SGHRS and CDR2 is YFSETQ. V lost 1 base and J lost 6; bases outside the gene matches: 7. CDR3: CASSLWGQGMNGYTF. DNA for the CDR3: TGCGCCAGCAGCTTGTGGGGACAGGGTATGAATGGCTACACCTTC.

V gene TRBV18 combines with J gene TRBJ2-1, with D possibly matching TRBD2 (5 bases). Trimming pared 4 bases from V and 7 bases from J, leaving 11 bases between. The CDR3 consists of 13 residues. CDR1 is KGHSH and CDR2 is LQKENI in the germline V gene. Written as DNA, the CDR3 is TGTGCCAGCTCACTCGGACTGGCTAATGAGCAGTTCTTC. It encodes CASSLGLANEQFF.

This sequence joins TRBV6-2 or TRBV6-3 and TRBJ2-3, with a weak D call TRBD1 (5 bases). CDR1 is MNHEY and CDR2 is SVGEGT in the germline V gene. The CDR3 totals 15 residues. V lost 3 bases, J lost 6 bases, and 16 bases lay in between. DNA for the CDR3: TGTGCCAGCAGTTATAGGAACACAGGCTTGGATACGCAGTATTTT. The encoded protein is CASSYRNTGLDTQYF.

J is TRBJ2-5 and V is TRBV24-1, with a possible D match to TRBD2 (6 bases). This CDR3 region has 13 residues. Per germline, CDR1 KGHDR and CDR2 SFDVKD. V was clipped by 9 bases and J by 5 bases, with 15 bases between them. The CDR3 sequence: CATRRPGEETQYF. The CDR3 DNA sequence: TGTGCCACCCGACGTCCGGGGGAGGAGACCCAGTACTTC.

The chain links TRBV18 to TRBJ2-3; D is perhaps TRBD2 (6 bases). The CDR3 loop spans 15 amino acids. With 1 base removed from V and 5 bases from J, the gap between germline ends came to 13 bases. Germline lookup yields CDR1 KGHSH and CDR2 LQKENI. CDR3: CASSPLARRGDTQYF. The CDR3 region has the DNA TGTGCCAGCTCACCACTAGCCCGGCGGGGAGATACGCAGTATTTT.

The rearrangement joins TRBV7-8 to TRBJ2-7, with 7 positions matching TRBD1. V gave up 3 bases and J gave up 6 bases; unmatched junction bases: 8. This CDR3 has 14 residues. CDR1 and CDR2 (germline): SGHVS, FQNEAQ. CDR3 region: CASSLATGFGEQYF. CDR3 DNA: TGTGCCAGCAGCTTGGCGACAGGGTTCGGCGAGCAGTACTTC.

The chain recombines TRBV11-3 with TRBJ2-3; 10 nucleotides line up with TRBD1. CDR1 and CDR2 (germline): SGHNT, YENEEA. The CDR3 is 14 amino acids. V was clipped by 4 bases and J by 4 bases; unmatched bases: 2. The CDR3 is CASSWGQGPDTQYF. DNA for the CDR3: TGTGCCAGCAGCTGGGGACAGGGGCCAGATACGCAGTATTTT.

V is TRBV27 and J is TRBJ1-2; maybe TRBD1 (6 bases). Germline-derived CDR1 and CDR2 are MNHEY and SMNVEV (reference sequence). V lost 7 bases to trimming and J lost 0 bases, with 18 bases between them. The CDR3 totals 16 residues. The CDR3 DNA is TGTGCCAGCACTCGGTCAGGGGTTAGGTCTAACTATGGCTACACCTTC. Translation: CASTRSGVRSNYGYTF.

The DNA for the CDR3 is TGTGCCAGCAGCTTCCGGAGACTTTCTTCTGGAAACACCATATATTTT. Protein sequence: CASSFRRLSSGNTIYF. V is TRBV7-9 and J is TRBJ1-3; D is unresolved. Between the trimmed V and J ends, which lost 3 bases and 1 base, there was a span of 13 bases. Germline-derived CDR1 and CDR2 are SEHNR and FQNEAQ (reference sequence). The CDR3 runs to 16 residues.

This chain links TRBV4-2 with TRBJ1-6; a weak D match, TRBD1 (5 bases). CDR1 is LGHNA, CDR2 YNFKEQ, per germline. The CDR3 runs to 13 residues. Deletions cut 8 bases from V and 4 bases from J, with 9 bases between. This CDR3 reads CASLGGYNSPLHF. The CDR3 DNA sequence: TGTGCCAGCCTCGGGGGGTATAATTCACCCCTCCACTTT.

The chain carries TRBV7-9 and TRBJ2-3; D uncertain. V was cut by 2 bases and J by 6 bases, with 9 bases left in between. The CDR3 runs 13 residues. The V gene's germline CDR1 is SEHNR and CDR2 FQNEAQ (reference sequence). CDR3 nucleotides: TGTGCCAGCAGCTTACCGTCCTTGGATACGCAGTATTTT. Amino acids: CASSLPSLDTQYF.

As DNA, the CDR3 is TGTGCCAGCAGTGAAACTCGGACAGGCTCCTACGAGCAGTACTTC. Amino acids: CASSETRTGSYEQYF. The rearrangement links TRBV2 to TRBJ2-7; 7 nucleotides align to TRBD1. V shed 2 bases, J shed 0 bases, and the junction held 4 bases outside the gene matches. Germline V gene data show CDR1 as SNHLY and CDR2 as FYNNEI. The CDR3 spans 15 residues.

The chain joins TRBV3-1 (or the pseudogene TRBV3-2) to TRBJ2-7; D is unresolved. CDR1 and CDR2 (germline): LGHDT, YNNKEL (reference sequence). The CDR3 length is 12 residues. Trimming cost V 4 bases and J 2 bases, with 6 bases left between them. Here the CDR3 reads CASSRLAYEQYF. In DNA, the CDR3 is TGTGCCAGCAGCCGGCTCGCCTACGAGCAGTACTTC.

The rearrangement uses TRBV5-1 and TRBJ1-1; no reliable D call. The CDR3 sequence is 13 residues long. Between the trimmed V and J ends, which lost 0 bases and 1 base, there was a span of 4 bases. Per the germline V gene, CDR1 is SGHRS and CDR2 is YFSETQ. CDR3 nucleotide sequence: TGCGCCAGCAGCTTGGGTAGGAACACTGAAGCTTTCTTT. Residues: CASSLGRNTEAFF.

The chain carries TRBV29-1 and TRBJ2-1, with D possibly matching TRBD2 (5 bases). The V gene lost 6 bases and the J gene lost 0 bases, with 18 bases spanning the gap. This CDR3 is built from 16 residues. Germline CDR1 SQVTM, CDR2 ANQGSEA. The CDR3 DNA follows: TGCAGCGTCCCTGGACGGAGGATTAGCTCCTACAATGAGCAGTTCTTC. Residues: CSVPGRRISSYNEQFF.

The chain has TRBV7-9 and TRBJ1-4; D call uncertain. V lost 3 bases, J lost 0 bases, and 11 bases lay in between. Germline V CDR1 and CDR2: SEHNR, FQNEAQ (reference sequence). The CDR3 extends over 16 amino acids. Here the CDR3 reads CASSLGESTTNEKLFF. Here the CDR3 DNA reads TGTGCCAGCAGCTTGGGAGAGTCCACAACTAATGAAAAACTGTTTTTT.

V is TRBV11-3 and J is TRBJ2-3; D gene ambiguous. Germline V lookup: CDR1 SGHNT, CDR2 YENEEA. The germline V and J ends were trimmed by 1 base and 6 bases, with 8 bases remaining between them. CDR3 length equals 13 residues. The CDR3 is CASSLAGTDTQYF. Written as DNA, the CDR3 is TGTGCCAGCAGCTTAGCGGGTACTGATACGCAGTATTTT.

The chain joins TRBV12-3 or TRBV12-4 to TRBJ2-1; possibly TRBD1 for D (6 bases). Trimming took 6 bases from V and 14 from J, leaving 17 bases between them. The length of the CDR3 is 12 residues. CDR3 sequence (DNA): TGTGCCAGCAGCCCTAGCCCAGGGGTTAAGTTCTTC. Translation gives CASSPSPGVKFF.